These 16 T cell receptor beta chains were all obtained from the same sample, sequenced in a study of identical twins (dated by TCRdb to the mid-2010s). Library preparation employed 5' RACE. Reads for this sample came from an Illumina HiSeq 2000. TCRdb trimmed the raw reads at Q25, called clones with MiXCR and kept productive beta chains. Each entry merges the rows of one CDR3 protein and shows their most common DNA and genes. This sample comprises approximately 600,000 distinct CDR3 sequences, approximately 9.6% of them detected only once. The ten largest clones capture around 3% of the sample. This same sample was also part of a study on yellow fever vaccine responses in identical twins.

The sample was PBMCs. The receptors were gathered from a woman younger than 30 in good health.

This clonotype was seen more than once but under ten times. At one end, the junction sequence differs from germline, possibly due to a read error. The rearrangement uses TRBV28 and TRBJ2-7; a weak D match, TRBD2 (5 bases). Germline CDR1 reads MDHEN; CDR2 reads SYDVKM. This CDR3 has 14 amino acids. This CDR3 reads CATSGGQRTYEQYF. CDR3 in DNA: TGTGCCACCAGTGGAGGTCAAAGAACCTACGAGCAGTACTTC.

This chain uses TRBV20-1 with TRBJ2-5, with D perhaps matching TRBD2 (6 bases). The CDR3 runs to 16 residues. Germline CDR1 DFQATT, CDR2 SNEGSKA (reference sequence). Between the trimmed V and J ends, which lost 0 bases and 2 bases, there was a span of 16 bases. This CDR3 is CSARESSGLQQETQYF. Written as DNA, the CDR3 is TGCAGTGCTAGAGAGAGCTCGGGACTCCAACAAGAGACCCAGTACTTC.

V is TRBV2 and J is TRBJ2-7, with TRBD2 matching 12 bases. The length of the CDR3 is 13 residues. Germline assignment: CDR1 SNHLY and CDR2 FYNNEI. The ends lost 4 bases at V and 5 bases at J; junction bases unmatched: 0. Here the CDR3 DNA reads TGTGCCAGCAGTGGACTAGCGGGAGACGAGCAGTACTTC. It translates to CASSGLAGDEQYF. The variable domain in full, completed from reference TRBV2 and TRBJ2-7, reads EPEVTQTPSHQVTQMGQEVILRCVPISNHLYFYWYRQILGQKVEFLVSFYNNEISEKSEIFDDQFSVERPDGSNFTLKIRSTKLEDSAMYFCASSGLAGDEQYFGPGTRLTVT.

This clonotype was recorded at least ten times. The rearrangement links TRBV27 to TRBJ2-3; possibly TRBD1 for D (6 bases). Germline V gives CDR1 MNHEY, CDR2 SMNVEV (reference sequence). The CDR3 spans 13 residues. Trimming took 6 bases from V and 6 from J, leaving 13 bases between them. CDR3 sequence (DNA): TGTGCCAGCAGCCAGCTCGGACAGGATACGCAGTATTTT. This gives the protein CASSQLGQDTQYF.

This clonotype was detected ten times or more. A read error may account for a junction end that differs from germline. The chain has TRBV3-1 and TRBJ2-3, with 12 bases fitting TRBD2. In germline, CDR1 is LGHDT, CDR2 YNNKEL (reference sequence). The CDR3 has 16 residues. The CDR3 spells CASSPRLAGVTDTQYF. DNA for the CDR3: TGCGCCAGCAGCCCGCGACTAGCGGGGGTCACAGATACGCAGTATTTT.

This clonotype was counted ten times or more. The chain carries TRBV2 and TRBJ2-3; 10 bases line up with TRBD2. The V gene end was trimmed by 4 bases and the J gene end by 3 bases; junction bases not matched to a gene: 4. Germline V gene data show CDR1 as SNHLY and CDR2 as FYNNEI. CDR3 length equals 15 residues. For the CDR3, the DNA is TGTGCCAGCAGTGCACTAGCGGGGAAAACAGATACGCAGTATTTT. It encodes CASSALAGKTDTQYF.

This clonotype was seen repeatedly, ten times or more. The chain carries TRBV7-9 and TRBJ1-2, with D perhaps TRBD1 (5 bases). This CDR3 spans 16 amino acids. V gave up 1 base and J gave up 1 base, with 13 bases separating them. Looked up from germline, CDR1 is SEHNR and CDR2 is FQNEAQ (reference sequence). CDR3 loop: CASSLEGARNNYGYTF. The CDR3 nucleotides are TGTGCCAGCAGCTTAGAAGGGGCCAGAAATAACTATGGCTACACCTTC.

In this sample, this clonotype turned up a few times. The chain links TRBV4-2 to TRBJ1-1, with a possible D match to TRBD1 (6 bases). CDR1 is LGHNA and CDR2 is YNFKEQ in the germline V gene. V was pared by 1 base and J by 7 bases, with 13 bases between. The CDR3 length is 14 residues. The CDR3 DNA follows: TGTGCCAGCAGCCAAGCCCCGGGGGCGGTTGAAGCTTTCTTT. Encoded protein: CASSQAPGAVEAFF.

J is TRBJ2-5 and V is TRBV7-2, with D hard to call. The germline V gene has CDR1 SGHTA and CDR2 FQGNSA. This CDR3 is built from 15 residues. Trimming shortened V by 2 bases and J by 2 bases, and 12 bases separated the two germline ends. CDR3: CASSLRIQIQETQYF. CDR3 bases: TGTGCCAGCAGCTTACGTATCCAGATACAAGAGACCCAGTACTTC.

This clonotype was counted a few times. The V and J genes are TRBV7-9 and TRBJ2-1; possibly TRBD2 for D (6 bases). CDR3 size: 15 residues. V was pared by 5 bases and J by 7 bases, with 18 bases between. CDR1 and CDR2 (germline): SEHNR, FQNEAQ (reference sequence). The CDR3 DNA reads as TGTGCCAGCAGCCCCGGGGGAGCCTACTCGAATGAGCAGTTCTTC. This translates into CASSPGGAYSNEQFF.

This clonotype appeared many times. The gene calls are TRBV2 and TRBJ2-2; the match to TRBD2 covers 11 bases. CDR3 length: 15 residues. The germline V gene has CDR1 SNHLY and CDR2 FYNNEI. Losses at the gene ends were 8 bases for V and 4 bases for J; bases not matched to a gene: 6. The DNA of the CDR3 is TGTGCCAGCGAACTAGCGGGAGTAGGCACCGGGGAGCTGTTTTTT. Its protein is CASELAGVGTGELFF.

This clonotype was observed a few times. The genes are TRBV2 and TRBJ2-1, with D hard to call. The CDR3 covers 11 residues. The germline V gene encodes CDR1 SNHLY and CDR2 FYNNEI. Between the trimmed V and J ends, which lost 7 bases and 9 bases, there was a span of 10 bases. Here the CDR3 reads CASIEQPEQFF. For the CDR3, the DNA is TGTGCCAGCATAGAGCAGCCTGAGCAGTTCTTC.

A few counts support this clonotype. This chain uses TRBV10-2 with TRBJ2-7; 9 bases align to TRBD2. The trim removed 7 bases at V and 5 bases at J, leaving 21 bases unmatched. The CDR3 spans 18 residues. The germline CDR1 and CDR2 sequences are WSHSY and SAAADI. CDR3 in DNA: TGCGCCAGCACCCTAGCGGGGCGGGGAAACCGGGGGTTGCACGAGCAGTACTTC. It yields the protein CASTLAGRGNRGLHEQYF.

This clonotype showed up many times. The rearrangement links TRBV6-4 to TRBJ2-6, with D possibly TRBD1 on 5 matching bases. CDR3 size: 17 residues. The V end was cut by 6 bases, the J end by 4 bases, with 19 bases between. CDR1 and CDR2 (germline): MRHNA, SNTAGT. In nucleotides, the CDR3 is TGTGCCAGCAGCCTAAGTCCGGACACAGGCGGGGCCAACGTCCTGACTTTC. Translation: CASSLSPDTGGANVLTF.

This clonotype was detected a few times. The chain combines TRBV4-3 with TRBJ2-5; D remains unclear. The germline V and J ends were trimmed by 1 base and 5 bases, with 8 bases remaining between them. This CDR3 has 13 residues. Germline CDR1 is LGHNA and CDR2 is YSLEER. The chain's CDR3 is CASSQAKGETQYF. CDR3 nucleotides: TGCGCCAGCAGCCAAGCTAAGGGTGAGACCCAGTACTTC.

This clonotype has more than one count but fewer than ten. The CDR3 nucleotides read TGTGCCAGCAGCCAAGTAGGCGGGGGGGCCCTTCCCTACGAGCAGTACTTC. Protein product: CASSQVGGGALPYEQYF. The gene calls are TRBV4-2 and TRBJ2-7; 9 bases fit TRBD2. V shed 1 base and J 2 bases; nucleotides not matched to a gene: 9. Germline V CDR1 and CDR2: LGHNA, YNFKEQ. The CDR3 is 17 residues long.